This TCR beta chain comes out of a study of blood T cell repertoires in COVID-19. Study-level background: In each case, the material was cDNA or gDNA derived from T cells, B-cell-depleted T cells, or PBMCs.

The V gene lost 4 bases and the J gene lost 5 bases, with 20 bases spanning the gap. Germline V gene data show CDR1 as MNHEY and CDR2 as SMNVEV (reference sequence). The CDR3 spans 16 residues. Assay used: immunoSEQ multiplex PCR; TCRdb lists only in-frame clones, some missing. This sample yields 410,000 or so clones, of which about 91% are seen a single time; under 2% belongs to the top ten. Recruited during active infection, patients (from Seattle) were subsequently followed longitudinally. The specimen sequenced was peripheral blood. The chain carries TRBV27 and TRBJ1-1; D not resolved. This clonotype was sampled from a woman aged 40 to 50 with COVID-19, enrolled during active disease. The DNA of the CDR3 is TGTGCCAGCAGTTCACTCTACGGGAGGTCTGGAACTGAAGCTTTCTTT. Translating it yields CASSSLYGRSGTEAFF.